This T cell receptor beta chain was identified in a study of response to subunit inactivated influenza vaccine. Findings of the study overall: Authors proposed each seasonal influenza vaccination draws in few new T cells.

In this sample, this clonotype turned up many times. Its antigen is undetermined. MiXCR was run by TCRdb on the RT-PCR reads, yielding one entry per CDR3 protein. The data contain roughly 500,000 distinct CDR3 sequences, approximately 15% of them singletons. This CDR3 is 15 amino acids long. Looked up from germline, CDR1 is DFQATT and CDR2 is SNEGSKA (reference sequence). V lost 0 bases and J 4 bases, leaving 10 bases between the germline ends. Sample: CD4+ T cells sorted from PBMCs, taken less than 30 months after vaccination. The chain employs TRBV20-1 and TRBJ2-6; D is unresolved. This clonotype originated in a man in his fifties or sixties who received an inactivated influenza vaccine. CDR3 amino acids: CSARDLEAGANVLTF. As DNA, the CDR3 is TGCAGTGCTAGAGATCTCGAGGCGGGGGCCAACGTCCTGACTTTC.